This T cell receptor (beta chain) was recorded in a study of T cell responses to AZD1222 COVID-19 vaccine. Profiling relied on immunoSEQ multiplex PCR, and the TCRdb table lists in-frame clones only, not all of them. The sample contains tens of thousands of clones, about 80% of which appear only once. A note on this clone: The antigen is not known.

Study-level findings and limits: Donor demographics were predominantly white British with a female majority; clonal diversity may be underestimated. Regions 160-218 and 743-854 held dominance among vaccine-associated CD4 TCRs, which spanned spike.

Recipients boosted at about 4 weeks or about 12 weeks are pooled. This CDR3 comprises 15 residues. The V gene's germline CDR1 is LGHNA and CDR2 YSLEER. The V end lost 0 bases, the J end lost 8 bases, and 16 bases lay between the germline ends. The sequence was collected from an adult who received the AZD1222 COVID-19 vaccine. The sequenced sample was peripheral blood, obtained 28 days after the second AZD1222 dose. The V call is TRBV4-3, the J call TRBJ1-2, with D tentatively TRBD1 (6 bases). CDR3 loop: CASSQDPGARGGYTF. The CDR3 region has the DNA TGCGCCAGCAGCCAAGATCCGGGGGCCCGGGGGGGCTACACCTTC.